A selection of T cell receptor beta chains follows, all from one sample in a study of blood T cell repertoires in COVID-19. The protocol was immunoSEQ multiplex PCR, while the TCRdb copy is restricted to in-frame clones and leaves out a portion. The data show over 300,000 clones, 90% seen once. The sample consisted of peripheral blood. The receptors originated from a man between 18 and 35 years old with active or convalescent COVID-19. Both conserved end residues are part of each CDR3. The order of the fields is V gene, D gene, J gene, CDR3 DNA, CDR3 protein. A D gene is named only where the DNA matches it firmly.

V gene: TRBV27; D gene: TRBD1; J gene: TRBJ1-2; CDR3 DNA: TGTGCCAGCAGTTTTACGGACAGGGATTACTATGGCTACACCTTC; CDR3 protein: CASSFTDRDYYGYTF
V gene: TRBV12-5; D gene: TRBD1; J gene: TRBJ2-7; CDR3 DNA: TGTGCTAGTGGTTTGGCCCGTGGGGACAGGACCTACGAGCAGTACTTC; CDR3 protein: CASGLARGDRTYEQYF
V gene: TRBV6-6; D gene: TRBD1; J gene: TRBJ1-5; CDR3 DNA: TGTGCCAGCCGGGACAGGGGGATCTATCAGCCCCAGCATTTT; CDR3 protein: CASRDRGIYQPQHF
V gene: TRBV24-1; D gene: NA; J gene: TRBJ2-5; CDR3 DNA: TGTGCCACCAGTGGGAGAGGGAAGAGGGAGACCCAGTACTTC; CDR3 protein: CATSGRGKRETQYF
V gene: TRBV11-2; D gene: NA; J gene: TRBJ1-1; CDR3 DNA: TGTGCCAGCAGCTTGGGGCCAGGGCGTTCTTCCCTAAACACTGAAGCTTTCTTT; CDR3 protein: CASSLGPGRSSLNTEAFF
V gene: TRBV7-8; D gene: TRBD1; J gene: TRBJ2-2; CDR3 DNA: TGTGCCAGCAGCTTAGTGGAAGGGGGCGGCGGGGAGCTGTTTTTT; CDR3 protein: CASSLVEGGGGELFF
V gene: TRBV15; D gene: NA; J gene: TRBJ2-3; CDR3 DNA: TGTGCCACCAGCGCCCGCGGCGGGGGCACAGATACGCAGTATTTT; CDR3 protein: CATSARGGGTDTQYF
V gene: TRBV6-2/TRBV6-3; D gene: NA; J gene: TRBJ1-2; CDR3 DNA: TGTGCCAGCAGTTACTCGAAGCCGGTTAGATGGGGCTACACCTTC; CDR3 protein: CASSYSKPVRWGYTF
V gene: TRBV29-1; D gene: TRBD1; J gene: TRBJ1-1; CDR3 DNA: TGCAGCGTCGACAGGGGTCAGGAAGCTTTCTTT; CDR3 protein: CSVDRGQEAFF
V gene: TRBV7-3; D gene: NA; J gene: TRBJ2-2; CDR3 DNA: TGTGCCAGCAGCTTGGGCCACCCGAACACCGGGGAGCTGTTTTTT; CDR3 protein: CASSLGHPNTGELFF
V gene: TRBV18; D gene: TRBD1; J gene: TRBJ1-6; CDR3 DNA: TGTGCCAGCTCACCCCGGGACAGGGCTTCACCCCTCCACTTT; CDR3 protein: CASSPRDRASPLHF
V gene: TRBV7-3; D gene: TRBD2; J gene: TRBJ2-1; CDR3 DNA: TGTGCCAGCAGCTTAAGGACTAGCGGGGGCCCGGATGAGCAGTTCTTC; CDR3 protein: CASSLRTSGGPDEQFF